Each of the 12 T cell receptor beta chains below was sequenced from the same sample in a study of cytomegalovirus exposure and HLA in healthy donors. 60 Vbeta and 13 Jbeta primers were used in PCR. Using immunoSEQ multiplex PCR, the repertoire was profiled, and TCRdb retains in-frame clones only, with some absent. The repertoire holds more than 200,000 clones, with approximately 70% as singletons. What was sequenced was PBMCs. These receptors came from a man aged 40-55 years in good health and CMV-seropositive.

The V and J genes are TRBV6-1 and TRBJ1-5; 9 bases fit TRBD1. The germline gives CDR1 MNHNS, CDR2 SASEGT. The trim removed 7 bases at V and 7 bases at J, leaving 20 bases unmatched. The CDR3 consists of 18 residues. CDR3 in DNA: TGTGCCAGCACTGATGGACAGGGGATGTCCTATTTTAACCAGCCCCAGCATTTT. Translated, it gives CASTDGQGMSYFNQPQHF.

As concerns this clone: One end of the junction varies from germline; a read error may be responsible. V gene TRBV7-9 combines with J gene TRBJ1-5; D perhaps matches TRBD1 (5 bases). The germline CDR1 and CDR2 sequences are SEHNR and FQNEAQ (reference sequence). This CDR3 is 17 amino acids long. Written as DNA, the CDR3 is TGTTCCAGCAGCTTAACCCAGGGCAGGGATCGCAATCAGCCCCAGCATTTT. Translation gives CSSSLTQGRDRNQPQHF.

The gene calls are TRBV12-5 and TRBJ2-1, with 13 positions matching TRBD2. With 3 bases clipped from V and 4 bases from J, the junction kept 6 bases outside the gene matches. Looked up from germline, CDR1 is LGHNT and CDR2 is FRNRAP. The CDR3 extends over 17 amino acids. The DNA of the CDR3 is TGTGCTAGTGGTTTCCTACTAGCGGGGGGGATGTACAATGAGCAGTTCTTC. Its translation: CASGFLLAGGMYNEQFF. Drawing the rest from reference TRBV12-5 and TRBJ2-1, the complete variable domain is DARVTQTPRHKVTEMGQEVTMRCQPILGHNTVFWYRQTMMQGLELLAYFRNRAPLDDSGMPKDRFSAEMPDATLATLKIQPSEPRDSAVYFCASGFLLAGGMYNEQFFGPGTRLTVL.

This clone was observed a handful of times. The chain recombines TRBV23-1 with TRBJ1-3; TRBD1 aligns across 9 bases. TRBV23-1 has ORF status, its function being uncertain. The CDR3 extends over 23 amino acids. V lost 4 bases, J lost 1 base, and 26 bases stayed unmatched. CDR3 bases: TGCGCCAGCAGTCCCCTACAGCTCCGCCCCCCCCGGGACAGGGAGCTATCTGGAAACACCATATATTTT. It translates to CASSPLQLRPPRDRELSGNTIYF.

The chain employs TRBV4-3 and TRBJ1-2; perhaps TRBD1 as D (6 bases). The CDR3 runs 13 residues. Germline CDR1 reads LGHNA; CDR2 reads YSLEER. V dropped 3 bases and J dropped 6 bases, with 11 bases sitting between them. The CDR3 DNA is TGCGCCAGCAGCCATCCTACAGGGCATGGCTACACCTTC. Encoded protein: CASSHPTGHGYTF.

Regarding this clone: Additional DNA sequences in this sample encode the identical CDR3. The V gene is TRBV27, the J gene TRBJ2-7; D is possibly TRBD1 (6 bases). The CDR3 has 14 residues. Germline CDR1 and CDR2: MNHEY and SMNVEV (reference sequence). Trimming removed 2 bases from V and 0 bases from J, with 8 bases in between. The DNA of the CDR3 is TGTGCCAGCAGTTTAACAGGGAGCTCCTACGAGCAGTACTTC. Translation gives CASSLTGSSYEQYF.

The chain is built from TRBV23-1 and TRBJ2-3, with 7 bases lining up with TRBD1. TRBV23-1 is filed as an ORF, its function uncertain. This CDR3 has 14 amino acids. V gave up 6 bases and J gave up 9 bases; unmatched junction bases: 12. The chain's CDR3 is CASRHSGPRGTQYF. The CDR3 region has the DNA TGCGCCAGCAGACACAGCGGCCCCAGGGGGACGCAGTATTTT.

The chain employs TRBV6-5 and TRBJ1-2, with D unresolved. With 2 bases removed from V and 4 bases from J, the gap between germline ends came to 8 bases. The germline CDR1 and CDR2 sequences are MNHEY and SVGAGI. The CDR3 loop spans 13 amino acids. The CDR3 is CASSYALGYGYTF. In DNA form, the CDR3 reads TGTGCCAGCAGTTACGCACTCGGCTATGGCTACACCTTC.

This sequence joins TRBV10-3 and TRBJ1-4; D is ambiguous. CDR1 and CDR2 (germline): ENHRY, SYGVKD. The CDR3 totals 13 residues. Between the trimmed V and J ends, which lost 11 bases and 4 bases, there was a span of 14 bases. The DNA of the CDR3 is TGTGCCGTGAACTCGGTTTATAATGAAAAACTGTTTTTT. This encodes CAVNSVYNEKLFF.

To note about this clone: Within the sample, other DNA sequences also encode this same CDR3. The chain uses TRBV9 and TRBJ1-6; the D gene is possibly TRBD1 (6 bases). The CDR3 has 14 residues. Germline CDR1 SGDLS, CDR2 YYNGEE. The ends were cut back, 0 bases at V and 7 bases at J, with 8 bases in the middle. CDR3 sequence (DNA): TGTGCCAGCAGCGTAGGTCAGGGGAATTCACCCCTCCACTTT. Translated: CASSVGQGNSPLHF.

V usage is TRBV18 and J usage is TRBJ2-7, with D possibly being TRBD2 (6 bases). Germline V gene lookup returns CDR1 KGHSH and CDR2 LQKENI. Trimming cost V 3 bases and J 5 bases, with 17 bases left between them. This CDR3 spans 15 amino acids. CDR3 sequence (DNA): TGTGCCAGCTCACCGCGACTAGAGGTAGGAGACGAGCAGTACTTC. Translation: CASSPRLEVGDEQYF.

The chain recombines TRBV4-2 with TRBJ1-2, with TRBD1 matching over 8 bases. The germline gives CDR1 LGHNA, CDR2 YNFKEQ. Unmatched junction bases numbered 10, after V lost 4 bases and J lost 6 bases. This CDR3 is 15 amino acids long. DNA for the CDR3: TGTGCCAGCAGCCTGGCCGTCAGGGGGCTAAATGGCTACACCTTC. Translating it yields CASSLAVRGLNGYTF.